Listed below are T cell receptor beta chains from one sample, sequenced in a study of beta chain features in type 1 diabetes. Profiled with immunoSEQ multiplex PCR; TCRdb holds only in-frame clones, not every one. The table shows approximately 170,000 clones, with around 63% occurring only once. Sample: naive CD4+ T cells from blood. These receptors were collected from a man aged 25 to 40 with type 1 diabetes. The conserved cysteine and the conserved F or W are not part of the CDR3 here. Some rows mark clone size as missing; the rest say once, few, many or name a class of expanded clone.

>TRBV29-1|NA|TRBJ2-1
SALNRQFNEQF
>TRBV7-2|few|TRBJ2-5
ASSPPPVSETQY
>TRBV7-9|few|TRBJ2-3
ASSWAAPRTDTQY
>TRBV29-1|NA|TRBJ2-5
SVGGETQY
>TRBV4-3|NA|TRBJ2-1
ASSTKRGGSNEQF
>TRBV30|NA|TRBJ2-1
AYFGGGVYNEQF
>TRBV7-6|NA|TRBJ2-7
ASSRAIGPYEQY
>TRBV2|once|TRBJ1-2
ASSEGYGYT
>TRBV29-1|NA|TRBJ1-3
SVAGEDTIY
>TRBV5-6|few|TRBJ2-5
ASNPGLEVTQY
>TRBV5-4|few|TRBJ1-2
ASSWAGGAYGYT
>TRBV6-5|NA|TRBJ1-4
ASQGGEPTNEKLF
>TRBV9|NA|TRBJ2-5
ASSAGTGALGETQY
>TRBV10-3|NA|TRBJ2-7
AISHRVGDYEQY
>TRBV19|NA|TRBJ2-7
ASSITRRGLYEQY
>TRBV30|NA|TRBJ1-4
AYCRGGNEKLF
>TRBV28|NA|TRBJ2-3
ASSLLLLAGATDTQY
>TRBV11-2|once|TRBJ1-2
ASSLGRSGDGYT
>TRBV30|NA|TRBJ2-1
AWLLASNEQF
>TRBV2|NA|TRBJ2-2
ASSDPRTVGTGELF
>TRBV2|NA|TRBJ1-1
ASSAEGGTEAF
>TRBV30|NA|TRBJ2-5
AWSVQGETQY
>TRBV28|NA|TRBJ1-1
ASSSGNTEAF
>TRBV29-1|NA|TRBJ1-5
SVATDSNQPQH
>TRBV30|NA|TRBJ2-1
AWSVGILWGSGFYNEQF